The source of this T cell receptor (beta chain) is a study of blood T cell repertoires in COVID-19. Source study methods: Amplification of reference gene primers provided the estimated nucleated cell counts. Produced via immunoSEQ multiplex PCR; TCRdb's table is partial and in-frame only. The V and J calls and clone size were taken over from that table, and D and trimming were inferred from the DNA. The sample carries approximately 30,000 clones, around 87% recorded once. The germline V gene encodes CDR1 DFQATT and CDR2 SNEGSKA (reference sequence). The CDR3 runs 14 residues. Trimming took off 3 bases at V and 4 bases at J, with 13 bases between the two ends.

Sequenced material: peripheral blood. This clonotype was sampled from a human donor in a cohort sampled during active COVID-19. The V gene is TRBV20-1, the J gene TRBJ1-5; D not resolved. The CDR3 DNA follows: TGCAGTGCTAGTTGGTCAGGTGGGAATCAGCCCCAGCATTTT. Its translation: CSASWSGGNQPQHF.